This T cell receptor beta chain appears in the sequencing data of a study of cytomegalovirus exposure and HLA in healthy donors. Study outcomes and limitations: Relative to equally common others, HLA-associated TCR beta chains showed greater clonal expansion in a later analysis.

Comments on this clone: The antigen is not known.

Germline V gene lookup returns CDR1 KGHSH and CDR2 LQKENI. Trimming left V 3 bases short and J 3 bases short, with 8 bases between. The CDR3 extends over 13 amino acids. Researchers ran the PCR with 60 Vbeta and 13 Jbeta primers. Method: immunoSEQ multiplex PCR; TCRdb's copy keeps in-frame clones and lacks some. The sample yields about 150,000 clones, roughly 82% seen once. Sequencing used PBMCs. This TCR came from a man aged 50 or older in good health and CMV-seropositive. The rearrangement uses TRBV18 and TRBJ1-2; D not certain. The DNA of the CDR3 is TGTGCCAGCTCACCTTCCGGAGACTATGGCTACACCTTC. It specifies CASSPSGDYGYTF.